This T cell receptor beta chain was identified during a study of blood T cells in healthy people across ages. Trimming removed 2 bases from V and 12 bases from J, with 12 bases in between. The CDR3 extends over 12 amino acids. General observations from the study: Roughly linear age-related decline in beta diversity appeared, significant by age about 37. Conclusively comparing naive with antigen-experienced cells was impossible with unsorted PBMCs.

Isolation per sample recovered at least 6 million PBMCs. A second PCR of about 7 to 11 cycles used a sample-barcoded 5' primer and a J-beta primer mix. Through a template-switch adaptor with 12 random nucleotides, each cDNA molecule received a tag. TCRdb reprocessed the 5' RACE reads with MiXCR, giving one entry per CDR3 protein. Counted here are under 1 million distinct CDR3 sequences, under 45% occurring once; the ten biggest clones make up about a fifth. This clonotype was detected once. As yet, its antigen is unknown. This clonotype was obtained from a man aged 55 to 69 in good health. Sequencing was performed on blood. This chain connects TRBV12-3 or TRBV12-4 to TRBJ2-3; a weak D match, TRBD1 (6 bases). CDR3 nucleotide sequence: TGTGCCAGCAGTTTAAGTACAGGGTTTCAGTATTTT. The encoded protein is CASSLSTGFQYF.